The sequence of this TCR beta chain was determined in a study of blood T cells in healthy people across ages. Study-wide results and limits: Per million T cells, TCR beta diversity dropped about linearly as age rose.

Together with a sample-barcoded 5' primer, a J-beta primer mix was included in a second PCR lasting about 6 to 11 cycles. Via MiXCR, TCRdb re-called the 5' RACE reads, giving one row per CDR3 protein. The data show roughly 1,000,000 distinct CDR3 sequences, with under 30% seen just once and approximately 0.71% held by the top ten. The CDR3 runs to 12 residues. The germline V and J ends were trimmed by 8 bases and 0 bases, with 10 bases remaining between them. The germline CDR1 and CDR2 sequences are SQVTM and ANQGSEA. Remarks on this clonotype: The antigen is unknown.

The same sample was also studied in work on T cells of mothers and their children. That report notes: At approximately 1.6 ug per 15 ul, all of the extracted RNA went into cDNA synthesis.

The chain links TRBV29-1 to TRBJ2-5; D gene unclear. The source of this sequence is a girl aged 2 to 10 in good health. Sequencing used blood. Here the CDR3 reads CSSERYQETQYF. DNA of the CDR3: TGCAGCTCCGAGAGGTACCAAGAGACCCAGTACTTC.